A single sample is the source of the 18 T cell receptor beta chains below, sequenced in a study of shared clonotypes between healthy human individuals. CD45RO negativity and positive selection for CCR7 defined naive CD8 cells, a population that excluded terminally differentiated effector memory CD45RA+ cells. The repertoire was sequenced with immunoSEQ multiplex PCR; TCRdb's copy has only in-frame clones and lacks some. Seen here are hundreds of thousands of clones, just over 95% observed once, and the top ten hold roughly 0.23%. Sequencing was performed on naive CD8+ T cells sorted from blood. The receptor source for this set is a man younger than 40 in good health.

V is TRBV28 and J is TRBJ1-1; 8 bases match TRBD1. CDR3 size: 14 residues. The V and J ends lost 8 bases and 11 bases, in that order; junction bases with no gene match: 16. CDR1 and CDR2 (germline): MDHEN, SYDVKM. The CDR3 sequence: CASRRPGQDLFAFF. The CDR3 nucleotides are TGTGCCAGCCGACGACCGGGACAGGACCTCTTCGCTTTCTTT.

The chain is built from TRBV11-3 and TRBJ2-1; D is tentatively TRBD1 or TRBD2 (5 bases each). Deletions cut 4 bases from V and 5 bases from J, with 12 bases between. Germline V gives CDR1 SGHNT, CDR2 YENEEA. The CDR3 runs to 14 residues. The CDR3 here is CASSSHGANNEQFF. The CDR3 DNA follows: TGTGCCAGCAGCTCCCACGGGGCAAACAATGAGCAGTTCTTC. Based on the CDR3 plus reference TRBV11-3 and TRBJ2-1, the full variable domain is EAGVVQSPRYKIIEKKQPVAFWCNPISGHNTLYWYLQNLGQGPELLIRYENEEAVDDSQLPKDRFSAERLKGVDSTLKIQPAELGDSAVYLCASSSHGANNEQFFGPGTRLTVL.

This chain connects TRBV5-6 to TRBJ1-2; TRBD1 agrees at 10 bases. This CDR3 spans 14 amino acids. Germline-derived CDR1 and CDR2 are SGHDT and YYEEEE. The V gene end was trimmed by 4 bases and the J gene end by 4 bases; junction bases not matched to a gene: 4. CDR3 DNA sequence: TGTGCCAGCAGCAGACAGGGGGCGTTCTATGGCTACACCTTC. Translating it yields CASSRQGAFYGYTF.

This clone was recorded only once. This chain connects TRBV27 to TRBJ2-3; no reliable D call. The V gene's germline CDR1 is MNHEY and CDR2 SMNVEV (reference sequence). Trimming removed 3 bases from V and 0 bases from J, with 13 bases in between. There are 16 residues in the CDR3. CDR3 loop: CASSFGVLESTDTQYF. The DNA of the CDR3 is TGTGCCAGCAGTTTTGGGGTATTGGAAAGCACAGATACGCAGTATTTT.

This chain connects TRBV5-4 to TRBJ1-5; TRBD1 matches 8 bases. V was clipped by 4 bases and J by 8 bases; unmatched bases: 5. Looked up from germline, CDR1 is SGHNT and CDR2 is YYREEE (reference sequence). This CDR3 is 13 amino acids long. The CDR3: CASSTDRAEPQHF. CDR3 sequence (DNA): TGTGCCAGCAGCACGGACAGGGCTGAGCCCCAGCATTTT.

The chain recombines TRBV5-1 with TRBJ2-1; D may be TRBD1 (6 bases). The CDR3 has 16 residues. The germline CDR1 and CDR2 sequences are SGHRS and YFSETQ. Trimming took 3 bases from V and 8 from J, leaving 21 bases between them. The CDR3 coding sequence is TGCGCCAGCAGCTCCCGCCGGGACACGGCAAGATATGAGCAGTTCTTC. Translation: CASSSRRDTARYEQFF.

The sample holds one count of this clone. The V call is TRBV19, the J call TRBJ2-1, with TRBD2 matching 9 bases. Germline lookup yields CDR1 LNHDA and CDR2 SQIVND (reference sequence). V lost 1 base and J lost 9; bases outside the gene matches: 7. CDR3 length: 15 residues. The CDR3 here is CASSIVGLAGSEQFF. For the CDR3, the DNA is TGTGCCAGTAGTATAGTAGGGCTAGCGGGATCTGAGCAGTTCTTC. Full variable domain (remainder filled in from reference TRBV19 and TRBJ2-1): DGGITQSPKYLFRKEGQNVTLSCEQNLNHDAMYWYRQDPGQGLRLIYYSQIVNDFQKGDIAEGYSVSREKKESFPLTVTSAQKNPTAFYLCASSIVGLAGSEQFFGPGTRLTVL.

CDR3 bases: TGTGCCAGCAGTTACTCAGACGAGCTCAACGAGCAGTACTTC. This encodes CASSYSDELNEQYF. V and J are TRBV6-5 and TRBJ2-7; D unresolved. Trimming removed 0 bases from V and 5 bases from J, with 11 bases in between. The CDR3 runs 14 residues. The V gene's germline CDR1 is MNHEY and CDR2 SVGAGI.

This clone was seen a single time. This chain connects TRBV5-8 to TRBJ2-7; 13 positions match TRBD2. Germline assignment: CDR1 SGHTS and CDR2 YDEGEE. Losses at the gene ends were 4 bases for V and 5 bases for J; bases not matched to a gene: 6. This CDR3 is 15 amino acids long. CDR3 DNA: TGTGCCAGCAGCAGGGGGACTAGCGGGGCGGACGAGCAGTACTTC. The encoded protein is CASSRGTSGADEQYF.

Concerning this clone: Other DNA sequences from this sample encode an identical CDR3 as well. The chain is built from TRBV11-2 and TRBJ2-1; D unclear. Deletions cut 5 bases from V and 5 bases from J, with 4 bases between. Germline V lookup: CDR1 SGHAT, CDR2 FQNNGV. The CDR3 covers 11 residues. This CDR3 is CASSLDNEQFF. The CDR3 DNA is TGTGCCAGCAGCCTTGACAATGAGCAGTTCTTC.

The rearrangement joins TRBV7-8 to TRBJ2-3; TRBD2 matches at 9 bases. With 2 bases clipped from V and 4 bases from J, the junction kept 10 bases outside the gene matches. Looked up from germline, CDR1 is SGHVS and CDR2 is FQNEAQ. The CDR3 runs to 17 residues. CDR3 in amino acids: CASSLSASGAPPDTQYF. For the CDR3, the DNA is TGTGCCAGCAGCTTAAGCGCTAGCGGGGCCCCTCCAGATACGCAGTATTTT. Complete variable domain (other parts from reference TRBV7-8 and TRBJ2-3): GAGVSQSPRYKVAKRGQDVALRCDPISGHVSLFWYQQALGQGPEFLTYFQNEAQLDKSGLPSDRFFAERPEGSVSTLKIQRTQQEDSAVYLCASSLSASGAPPDTQYFGPGTRLTVL.

V usage is TRBV18 and J usage is TRBJ2-3; TRBD2 might be the D (5 bases). The CDR3 covers 16 residues. Germline CDR1 and CDR2: KGHSH and LQKENI. V lost 2 bases, J lost 0 bases, and 12 bases lay in between. In DNA, the CDR3 is TGTGCCAGCTCACCAAAGAGGACTCGGAGCACAGATACGCAGTATTTT. Its translation is CASSPKRTRSTDTQYF. The variable domain in full, with the rest retrieved from reference TRBV18 and TRBJ2-3, is NAGVMQNPRHLVRRRGQEARLRCSPMKGHSHVYWYRQLPEEGLKFMVYLQKENIIDESGMPKERFSAEFPKEGPSILRIQQVVRGDSAAYFCASSPKRTRSTDTQYFGPGTRLTVL.

The chain combines TRBV28 with TRBJ2-7, with TRBD1 as a possible D gene (6 bases). This CDR3 has 13 residues. Germline assignment: CDR1 MDHEN and CDR2 SYDVKM. The V end was cut by 6 bases, the J end by 4 bases, with 13 bases between. The CDR3 region has the DNA TGTGCCAGCAGATACAGGGAAAGTTACGAGCAGTACTTC. This sequence encodes CASRYRESYEQYF.

The chain carries TRBV30 and TRBJ2-7; D might be TRBD1 (6 bases). Trimming removed 1 base at V and 3 bases at J, with 10 bases between. Per the germline V gene, CDR1 is GTSNPN and CDR2 is SVGIG (reference sequence). The CDR3 is 13 residues long. The CDR3: CAWSEGHLYEQYF. The DNA for the CDR3 is TGTGCCTGGAGTGAGGGACACCTCTACGAGCAGTACTTC.

The rearrangement uses TRBV9 and TRBJ1-1, with D perhaps matching TRBD1 (5 bases). Germline CDR1 is SGDLS and CDR2 is YYNGEE. Trimming left V 0 bases short and J 1 base short, with 19 bases between. This CDR3 comprises 18 residues. The CDR3 DNA is TGTGCCAGCAGCGTAGGGGAAGGACAAGGGCCCCAGAACACTGAAGCTTTCTTT. It codes for CASSVGEGQGPQNTEAFF.

CDR3 sequence (DNA): TGTGCCAGCAACTCCGTCCGAGAGGGAGTAGATACGCAGTATTTT. Translated, it gives CASNSVREGVDTQYF. The rearrangement uses TRBV13 and TRBJ2-3; weak D call: TRBD2 (5 bases). The CDR3 extends over 15 amino acids. Per germline, CDR1 PRHDT and CDR2 FYEKMQ (reference sequence). Trimming shortened V by 7 bases and J by 5 bases, and 19 bases separated the two germline ends.

In nucleotides, the CDR3 is TGTGCCAGCAGCCAGGGACAGGTGACAACTAATGAAAAACTGTTTTTT. Translated: CASSQGQVTTNEKLFF. The J gene is TRBJ1-4, the V gene TRBV9; 8 bases agree with TRBD1. Germline values: CDR1 SGDLS, CDR2 YYNGEE. CDR3 length: 16 residues. After removal of 4 bases from V and 0 bases from J, the junction contained 5 bases not matched to a gene.

V and J are TRBV7-7 and TRBJ2-5, with unresolved D. Germline V lookup: CDR1 SSHAT, CDR2 FNYEAQ (reference sequence). The CDR3 consists of 13 residues. The V end lost 1 base, the J end lost 2 bases, and 5 bases lay between the germline ends. CDR3 region: CASSLVQQETQYF. The CDR3 bases are TGTGCCAGCAGCTTAGTACAGCAAGAGACCCAGTACTTC.